Listed below are T cell receptor beta chains from one sample, sequenced in a study of cytotoxic CD8 clonotypes in ibrutinib-treated CLL. The data were produced by immunoSEQ multiplex PCR, yet TCRdb's version contains in-frame clones alone and is incomplete. The table has hundreds of thousands of clones, around 70% seen once. The sample in question was PBMCs, obtained after 24 months of ibrutinib treatment. These receptor sequences come from a human donor with chronic lymphocytic leukemia. Both conserved end residues are part of each CDR3. D genes are given only for firm matches. The listing skips clone size in some rows; elsewhere it reads once, few, many or a size class.

J: TRBJ2-7
D: TRBD2
size: few
V: TRBV19
CDR3: CASSMSSSGWNEQYF
DNA: TGTGCCAGTAGTATGTCGTCTAGCGGTTGGAACGAGCAGTACTTC

J: TRBJ1-1
D: TRBD1
size: once
V: TRBV30
CDR3: CAWSRSQGSATEAFF
DNA: TGTGCCTGGAGTAGATCACAGGGGTCCGCCACTGAAGCTTTCTTT

J: TRBJ2-2
D: TRBD2
size: NA
V: TRBV30
CDR3: CAWTRTSGRANTGELFF
DNA: TGTGCCTGGACCAGGACTAGCGGGAGGGCGAACACCGGGGAGCTGTTTTTT

J: TRBJ2-7
D: NA
size: NA
V: TRBV2
CDR3: CASKGPAFEQYF
DNA: TGTGCCAGCAAAGGGCCCGCCTTCGAGCAGTACTTC

J: TRBJ1-1
D: NA
size: NA
V: TRBV27
CDR3: CASSSIVGGAFF
DNA: TGTGCCAGCAGTTCCATCGTGGGAGGCGCTTTCTTT

J: TRBJ2-1
D: TRBD2
size: NA
V: TRBV11-2
CDR3: CASSWTSGSSYNEQFF
DNA: TGTGCCAGCAGCTGGACTAGCGGGAGCTCCTACAATGAGCAGTTCTTC

J: TRBJ2-2
D: TRBD1
size: NA
V: TRBV6-5
CDR3: CASSAGTGNRELFF
DNA: TGTGCCAGCAGTGCCGGGACAGGGAACCGGGAGCTGTTTTTT

J: TRBJ2-1
D: TRBD2
size: NA
V: TRBV28
CDR3: CASSFERGLMWEQFF
DNA: TGTGCCAGCAGTTTCGAGCGGGGGTTAATGTGGGAGCAGTTCTTC

J: TRBJ1-2
D: NA
size: NA
V: TRBV6-6
CDR3: CASSSPIGVAQDGYTF
DNA: TGTGCCAGCAGTTCACCCATAGGGGTAGCCCAGGATGGCTACACCTTC

J: TRBJ2-2
D: NA
size: NA
V: TRBV13
CDR3: CASLARNTGELFF
DNA: TGTGCCAGCCTAGCGAGGAACACCGGGGAGCTGTTTTTT

J: TRBJ1-2
D: NA
size: few
V: TRBV27
CDR3: CASRRGGGGYTF
DNA: TGTGCCAGCAGGCGTGGAGGCGGCGGCTACACCTTC

J: TRBJ2-2
D: NA
size: NA
V: TRBV5-1
CDR3: CASSLRGASGELFF
DNA: TGCGCCAGCAGCCTGCGAGGGGCGTCCGGGGAGCTGTTTTTT

J: TRBJ1-2
D: NA
size: few
V: TRBV25-1
CDR3: CASSLPWGGNGYTF
DNA: TGTGCCAGCAGCCTACCCTGGGGAGGGAATGGCTACACCTTC

J: TRBJ2-4
D: NA
size: few
V: TRBV18
CDR3: CASSPNRVWAKNIQYF
DNA: TGTGCCAGCTCACCTAACAGGGTGTGGGCCAAAAACATTCAGTACTTC

J: TRBJ1-1
D: NA
size: few
V: TRBV28
CDR3: CASRGRASVGAFF
DNA: TGTGCCAGCAGGGGCAGGGCGAGTGTCGGAGCTTTCTTT

J: TRBJ1-2
D: NA
size: NA
V: TRBV27
CDR3: CASSLLWTSGGYTF
DNA: TGTGCCAGCAGTTTATTATGGACCTCTGGGGGCTACACCTTC

J: TRBJ2-5
D: TRBD2
size: NA
V: TRBV5-1
CDR3: CASRVSSAGVQETQYF
DNA: TGCGCCAGCAGGGTCTCCTCAGCGGGGGTACAAGAGACCCAGTACTTC

J: TRBJ2-2
D: NA
size: NA
V: TRBV10-3
CDR3: CAISVIGELFF
DNA: TGTGCCATCAGTGTGATCGGGGAGCTGTTTTTT

J: TRBJ1-2
D: NA
size: NA
V: TRBV18
CDR3: CASSPVSTALGYGYTF
DNA: TGTGCCAGCTCACCAGTCTCGACAGCCCTCGGCTATGGCTACACCTTC

J: TRBJ2-7
D: NA
size: NA
V: TRBV13
CDR3: CASSLTVSYEQYF
DNA: TGTGCCAGCAGCTTGACAGTCTCCTACGAGCAGTACTTC

J: TRBJ2-7
D: NA
size: NA
V: TRBV9
CDR3: CASSVGGRGGHEQYF
DNA: TGTGCCAGCAGCGTAGGGGGCAGGGGAGGCCACGAGCAGTACTTC

J: TRBJ2-2
D: NA
size: NA
V: TRBV19
CDR3: CASSLGHGELFF
DNA: TGTGCCAGTAGTCTCGGGCACGGGGAGCTGTTTTTT

J: TRBJ1-2
D: NA
size: few
V: TRBV2
CDR3: CASSAAGLGYTF
DNA: TGTGCCAGCAGTGCAGCAGGGTTAGGCTACACCTTC

J: TRBJ2-1
D: NA
size: NA
V: TRBV27
CDR3: CASSLNSYNEQFF
DNA: TGTGCCAGCAGTTTAAATAGCTACAATGAGCAGTTCTTC

J: TRBJ2-7
D: NA
size: NA
V: TRBV19
CDR3: CASSMARDDEQYF
DNA: TGTGCCAGTAGTATGGCTCGCGATGACGAGCAGTACTTC

J: TRBJ1-1
D: TRBD1
size: NA
V: TRBV6-1
CDR3: CASSELRGPEAFF
DNA: TGTGCCAGCAGTGAATTGAGGGGGCCTGAAGCTTTCTTT

J: TRBJ1-2
D: NA
size: NA
V: TRBV2
CDR3: CASSGSSLNYGYTF
DNA: TGTGCCAGCAGTGGTAGCAGCCTAAACTATGGCTACACCTTC